This is a list of T cell receptor beta chains from one sample in a study of beta chain features in type 1 diabetes. Libraries were prepared by immunoSEQ multiplex PCR; TCRdb keeps only in-frame clonotypes and omits some of them. The sample has 600,000 to 700,000 clones; 13% are singletons. The sample consisted of naive CD4+ T cells from blood. The receptors originated from a young man with type 1 diabetes. CDR3s include the opening cysteine and the closing phenylalanine or tryptophan. Fields, in order: V gene, clone size, CDR3 protein. A clone size is listed for some rows: how often the clone was seen (once, few, many), or a class if it is expanded.

v_gene: TRBV9
abundance: few
CDR3aa: CASSAPSGGRDTEAFF

v_gene: TRBV7-2
abundance: NA
CDR3aa: CASSLAHRKETQYF

v_gene: TRBV7-2
abundance: few
CDR3aa: CASSQTRGGMNEQFF

v_gene: TRBV7-6
abundance: few
CDR3aa: CASSQDGVYSGANVLTF

v_gene: TRBV5-1
abundance: NA
CDR3aa: CASSSSTDGTGLYNEQFF

v_gene: TRBV7-8
abundance: NA
CDR3aa: CASSLGASGSTDTQYF

v_gene: TRBV7-7
abundance: NA
CDR3aa: CASSLSGGASYNEQFF

v_gene: TRBV19
abundance: few
CDR3aa: CASTDPGRGNQPQHF

v_gene: TRBV19
abundance: few
CDR3aa: CASSPGQGFNTEAFF

v_gene: TRBV6-1
abundance: NA
CDR3aa: CASSEAGTGNEKLFF

v_gene: TRBV10-3
abundance: NA
CDR3aa: CAISERGSQETQYF

v_gene: TRBV30
abundance: NA
CDR3aa: CAWSEGGRPNYGYTF

v_gene: TRBV5-1
abundance: NA
CDR3aa: CASSPGTGQETQYF

v_gene: TRBV18
abundance: few
CDR3aa: CASSANYREGETQYF

v_gene: TRBV29-1
abundance: NA
CDR3aa: CSVESQGKLYGYTF

v_gene: TRBV11-2
abundance: NA
CDR3aa: CASSAVSESEAFF

v_gene: TRBV6-5
abundance: few
CDR3aa: CATTLTGGQPQHF

v_gene: TRBV30
abundance: NA
CDR3aa: CAWSVGLAYEQYF

v_gene: TRBV2
abundance: few
CDR3aa: CASSVPSGGSYEQYF

v_gene: TRBV28
abundance: few
CDR3aa: CASSLMAGGSTDTQYF